This T cell receptor (beta chain) originates from a study of vaccination effects on CD4 cells after COVID-19. For the study at large: Participants completed two doses of the BNT162b2 or mRNA-1273 vaccine. Whole-study findings and limits: Early timepoints after infection were absent, and convalescent patients were few in the study.

Repertoires were generated with immunoSEQ multiplex PCR, while TCRdb's copy carries only in-frame clones and drops some. This table holds 65,000 to 85,000 clones, over 70% found once. Pools of viral peptides were used by the ViraFEST assay to expand antigen-specific CD4+ T cells ahead of sequencing. Culturing for more than 9 days preceded CD4+ T cell isolation. Previously uninfected by SARS-CoV-2, the vaccine recipients also showed negative nucleocapsid antibodies. IL-2 at approximately 10 IU/ml and peptides at 8.5 to 10 ug/ml were added to cultured PBMC, roughly 1.8 million per well. Fresh IL-2-containing medium replaced half the medium on days 3 and 7. On this clone itself: Its antigen is still unknown.

CDR1 and CDR2 from the germline V gene are KGHDR and SFDVKD. The V segment lost 4 bases and the J segment 3 bases; nucleotides outside the gene matches: 2. CDR3 length: 15 amino acids. This receptor was obtained from a human donor who received a COVID-19 vaccine. The material sequenced was CD4+ T cells from PBMCs cultured with SARS-CoV-2 spike peptides, taken before COVID-19 vaccination. The rearrangement joins TRBV24-1 to TRBJ1-4; 9 nucleotides match TRBD1. The CDR3 loop is CATSERTGANEKLFF. CDR3 nucleotide sequence: TGTGCCACCAGTGAGCGGACAGGGGCTAATGAAAAACTGTTTTTT.